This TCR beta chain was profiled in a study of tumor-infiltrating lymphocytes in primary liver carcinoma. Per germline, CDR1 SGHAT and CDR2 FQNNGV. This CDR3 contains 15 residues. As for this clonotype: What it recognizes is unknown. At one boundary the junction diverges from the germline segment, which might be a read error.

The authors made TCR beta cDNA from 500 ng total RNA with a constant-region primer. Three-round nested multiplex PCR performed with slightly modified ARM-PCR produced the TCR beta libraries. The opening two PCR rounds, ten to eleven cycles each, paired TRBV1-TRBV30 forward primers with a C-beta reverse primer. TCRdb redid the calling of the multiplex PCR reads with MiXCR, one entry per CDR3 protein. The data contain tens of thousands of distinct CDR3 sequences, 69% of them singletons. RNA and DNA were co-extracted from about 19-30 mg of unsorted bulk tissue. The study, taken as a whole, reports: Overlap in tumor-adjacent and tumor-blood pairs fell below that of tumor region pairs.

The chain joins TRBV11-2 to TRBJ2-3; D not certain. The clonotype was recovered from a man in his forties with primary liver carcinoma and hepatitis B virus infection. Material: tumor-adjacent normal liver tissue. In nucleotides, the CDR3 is TGTGCCAGCAGCTTCTATGTGGGTAGCACAGATGCGCAGTATTTT. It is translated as CASSFYVGSTDAQYF.